The clone carrying this TCR beta chain occurred many times. This sample is drawn from a study of regulatory T cells in long-lasting Graves disease. Time point: newly diagnosed GD, antithyroid drugs for less than 3 months. The TCR library used RNA extracted from PBMCs. Arm-PCR of CDR3 regions and iRepertoire HTBI primers were used to build TCR beta libraries. One entry per CDR3 protein results from TCRdb running MiXCR on the multiplex PCR reads. This table holds 510,000 or so distinct CDR3 sequences, around 13% found once. The CDR3 is 14 amino acids. Per germline, CDR1 SGHAT and CDR2 FQDESV (reference sequence). V was clipped by 1 base and J by 5 bases, with 12 bases between them. These data were likewise used in another study, on T cells in Graves' hyperthyroidism and ophthalmopathy. That investigation notes: Together with thyroid ultrasound, orbital computed tomography, serum thyroxine and TRAb, clinical symptoms were used for diagnoses. HTBI primers were used for first-round RT-PCR of the TCR CDR3.

The genes are TRBV11-1 and TRBJ2-7; no clear D gene. The source of this sequence is a woman aged 25 to 39 with Graves disease. Sequenced here: peripheral blood mononuclear cells (PBMCs), sampled at new diagnosis, from a patient treated with antithyroid drugs. CDR3 protein: CASSLGLRIDEQYF. The CDR3 DNA is TGTGCCAGCAGCTTAGGATTGAGGATAGACGAGCAGTACTTC.